This T cell receptor beta chain came from a study of technical replicates of blood from four donors. The protocol was immunoSEQ multiplex PCR, while the TCRdb copy is restricted to in-frame clones and leaves out a portion. The sample includes about 91,000 clones, around 90% of them seen just once. This clonotype was obtained from a human donor in good health. What was sequenced was T cells isolated from PBMCs.

CDR3 amino acids: CASSLGSGEQYF. The CDR3 coding sequence is TGTGCCAGCAGCTTAGGTTCCGGGGAGCAGTACTTC. The chain is built from TRBV11-2 and TRBJ2-7; unclear D gene. Per germline, CDR1 SGHAT and CDR2 FQNNGV. Trimming took off 1 base at V and 7 bases at J, with 8 bases between the two ends. This CDR3 contains 12 residues. The full variable domain, its missing parts supplied by reference TRBV11-2 and TRBJ2-7, is EAGVAQSPRYKIIEKRQSVAFWCNPISGHATLYWYQQILGQGPKLLIQFQNNGVVDDSQLPKDRFSAERLKGVDSTLKIQPAKLEDSAVYLCASSLGSGEQYFGPGTRLTVT.